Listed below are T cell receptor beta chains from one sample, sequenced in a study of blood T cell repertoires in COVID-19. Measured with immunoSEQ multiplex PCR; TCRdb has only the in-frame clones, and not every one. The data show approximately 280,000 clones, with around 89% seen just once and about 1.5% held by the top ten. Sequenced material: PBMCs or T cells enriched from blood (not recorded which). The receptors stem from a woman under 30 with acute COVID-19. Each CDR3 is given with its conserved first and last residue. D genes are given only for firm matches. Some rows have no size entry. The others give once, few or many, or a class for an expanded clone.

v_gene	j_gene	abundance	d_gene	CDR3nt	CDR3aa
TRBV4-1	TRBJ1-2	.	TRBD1	TGCGCCAGCAGCCAAGGTTCCCGGACAGGGGGCTATGGCTACACCTTC	CASSQGSRTGGYGYTF
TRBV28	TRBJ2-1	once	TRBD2	TGTGCCAGCAGTGACCCGAAGAGGCGGGAGTACAATGAGCAGTTCTTC	CASSDPKRREYNEQFF
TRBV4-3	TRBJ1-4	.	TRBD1	TGCGCCAGCAGCCATAACGGACAGGGCTCTGAAAAACTGTTTTTT	CASSHNGQGSEKLFF
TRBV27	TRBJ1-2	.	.	TGTGCCAGCAGCCTGGGGCCCCTCCGTGGCTACACCTTC	CASSLGPLRGYTF
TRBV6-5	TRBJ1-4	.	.	TGTGCCAGCAGTTGGGAGGGAGGCCCTAATGAAAAACTGTTTTTT	CASSWEGGPNEKLFF
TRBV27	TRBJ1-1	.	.	TGTGCCAGCAGTCCTCGAGGAGGGCCCGAAGCTTTCTTT	CASSPRGGPEAFF
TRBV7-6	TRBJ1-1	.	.	TGTGCCAGCAGCTTAGTGCAGGGAGGCGTGAACACTGAAGCTTTCTTT	CASSLVQGGVNTEAFF
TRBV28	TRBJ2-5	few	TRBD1	TGTGCCAGCAGTTTGGGCAGGGGGCTTGAGACCCAGTACTTC	CASSLGRGLETQYF
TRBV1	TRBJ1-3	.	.	TGCACCAGCAGCCAGAGACAGGGGGCGCGGAACACCATATATTTT	CTSSQRQGARNTIYF
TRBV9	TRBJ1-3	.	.	TGTGCCAGCAGCGTCGAACTGTCATCTGGAAACACCATATATTTT	CASSVELSSGNTIYF
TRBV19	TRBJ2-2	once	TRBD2	TGTGCCAGTAGTTTTAGCGGGAGAGGGACCGGGGAGCTGTTTTTT	CASSFSGRGTGELFF
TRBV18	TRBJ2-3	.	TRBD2	TGTGCCAGCTCACAGTCTAGCGGGAGACCCACAGATACGCAGTATTTT	CASSQSSGRPTDTQYF
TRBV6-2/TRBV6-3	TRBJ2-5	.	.	TGTGCCAGCAGTCAAACTACTAGCTTAGGAGAGACCCAGTACTTC	CASSQTTSLGETQYF
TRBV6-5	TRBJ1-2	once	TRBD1	TGTGCCAGCAGTTACCCGGGACAGGGTTTGCGTGGCTACACCTTC	CASSYPGQGLRGYTF
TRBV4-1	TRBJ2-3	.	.	TGCGCCAGCAGCCGACTGACTGCAAATACGCAGTATTTT	CASSRLTANTQYF
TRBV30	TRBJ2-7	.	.	TGTGCCTGGAGTGACAACAGGGACGTGCAGTACTTC	CAWSDNRDVQYF
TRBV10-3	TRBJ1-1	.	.	TGTGCCATCAGTGACAGGGGAATTGTCACTGAAGCTTTCTTT	CAISDRGIVTEAFF
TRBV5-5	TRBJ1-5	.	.	TGTGCCAGCAGACAGGAACTGAATCAGCCCCAGCATTTT	CASRQELNQPQHF
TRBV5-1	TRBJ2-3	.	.	TGCGCCAGCAGCCCGAATCGGTACACAGATACGCAGTATTTT	CASSPNRYTDTQYF
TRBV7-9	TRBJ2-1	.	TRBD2	TGTGCCAGCAGCTTATCCCGGACTAGAGCCGGCGATGAGCAGTTCTTC	CASSLSRTRAGDEQFF
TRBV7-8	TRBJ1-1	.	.	TGTGCCAGCAGCCTAATCACGGGGGGCAAGTACACTGAAGCTTTCTTT	CASSLITGGKYTEAFF
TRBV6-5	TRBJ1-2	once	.	TGTGCCAGCGGCCAGGGAGGTAACTATGGCTACACCTTC	CASGQGGNYGYTF
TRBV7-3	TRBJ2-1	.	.	TGTGCCAGCAGCTTGGGGCCATATCGCGGCGCAAGTGAGCAGTTCTTC	CASSLGPYRGASEQFF
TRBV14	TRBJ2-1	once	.	TGTGCCAGCAGCCCGGCTAGGCGGGAAGCTAGCGAGCAGTTCTTC	CASSPARREASEQFF
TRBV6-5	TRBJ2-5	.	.	TGTGCCAGCAGTACACAGTCCTGGAAGACCCAGTACTTC	CASSTQSWKTQYF
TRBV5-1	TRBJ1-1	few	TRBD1	TGCGCCAGCAGCTTGGGCATTAGGACAGGGAGCACTGAAGCTTTCTTT	CASSLGIRTGSTEAFF
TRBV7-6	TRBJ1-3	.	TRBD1	TGTGCCAGCAGCTTAGCCGGACAGGGGCATGGAAACACCATATATTTT	CASSLAGQGHGNTIYF
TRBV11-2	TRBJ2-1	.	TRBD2	TGTGCCAGCAGCTCACTAGCGGGGAGCTCCTACAATGAGCAGTTCTTC	CASSSLAGSSYNEQFF
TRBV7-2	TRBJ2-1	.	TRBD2	TGTGCCAGCAGCTCACCCGGACTAGCGGGAGGAAATGAGCAGTTCTTC	CASSSPGLAGGNEQFF
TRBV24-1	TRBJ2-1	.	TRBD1	TGTGCCACCAGTGTGGGCCAGGGGGACCACAATGAGCAGTTCTTC	CATSVGQGDHNEQFF
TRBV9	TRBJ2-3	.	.	TGTGCCAGCAGCGACTTTGGGCAGGGCACAATAGATACGCAGTATTTT	CASSDFGQGTIDTQYF
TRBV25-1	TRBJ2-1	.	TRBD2	TGTGCCAGCAGTGATCTTTCTAGCGGGAGGGCCGGTGAGCAGTTCTTC	CASSDLSSGRAGEQFF
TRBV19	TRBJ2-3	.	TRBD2	TGTGCCAGTAGTATAAAATTAACACTAGCGAGAGTCGATACGCAGTATTTT	CASSIKLTLARVDTQYF
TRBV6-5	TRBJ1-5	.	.	TGTGCCAGCAGTTACACGGGCAATCAGCCCCAGCATTTT	CASSYTGNQPQHF
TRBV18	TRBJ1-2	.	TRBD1	TGTGCCAGCTCACCACCGACAGGGTGGGGCTACACCTTC	CASSPPTGWGYTF
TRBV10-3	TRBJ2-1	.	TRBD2	TGTGCCATCAGTACCGTAGCGGGAGGGGGGCACAATGAGCAGTTCTTC	CAISTVAGGGHNEQFF
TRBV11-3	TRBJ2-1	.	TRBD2	TGTGCCAGCAGCGGAGCGGGATTCTACAATGAGCAGTTCTTC	CASSGAGFYNEQFF
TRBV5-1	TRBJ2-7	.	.	TGCGCCAGCAGTCGTCCAGGGGCCAACGAGCAGTACTTC	CASSRPGANEQYF
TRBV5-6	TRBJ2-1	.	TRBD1	TGTGCCAGCAGCTCACCGGGACAGGGTTCCCATGAGCAGTTCTTC	CASSSPGQGSHEQFF
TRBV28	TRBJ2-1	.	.	TGTGCCAGCAGTTTAGAGGGCAGCCCCTACAATGAGCAGTTCTTC	CASSLEGSPYNEQFF
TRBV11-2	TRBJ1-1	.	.	TGTGCCAGCAGCGCAAGACTGGGCACTGAAGCTTTCTTT	CASSARLGTEAFF
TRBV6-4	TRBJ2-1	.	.	TGTGCCAGCAGTGACTCGAATCCGGGAGAGCAGTTCTTC	CASSDSNPGEQFF
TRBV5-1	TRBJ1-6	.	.	TGCGCCAGCAGCTTGATTGGAAGCAGGGATAATTCACCCCTCCACTTT	CASSLIGSRDNSPLHF
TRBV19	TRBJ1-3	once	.	TGTGCCAGTAGTATGTGGGACAATGCTGGAAACACCATATATTTT	CASSMWDNAGNTIYF
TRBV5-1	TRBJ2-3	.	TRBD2	TGCGCCAGCAGGCTGACTAGCGGGAGGCTCGTTACAGATACGCAGTATTTT	CASRLTSGRLVTDTQYF
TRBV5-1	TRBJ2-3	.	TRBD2	TGCGCCAGCAGCTTGGTAGCGGGGACGGCAGATACGCAGTATTTT	CASSLVAGTADTQYF
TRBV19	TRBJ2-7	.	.	TGTGCCAGTAGTATCCGGGACAACTACTACGAGCAGTACTTC	CASSIRDNYYEQYF
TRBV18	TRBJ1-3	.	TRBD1	TGTGCCAGCTCGCCGACAGGGAGCTCTGGAAACACCATATATTTT	CASSPTGSSGNTIYF
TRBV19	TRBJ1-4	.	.	TGTGCCAGTAGACAGGGAATTAATGAAAAACTGTTTTTT	CASRQGINEKLFF
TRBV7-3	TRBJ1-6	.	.	TGTGCCAGCAGCACCGGGTCCCCGGGGTCACCCCTCCACTTT	CASSTGSPGSPLHF
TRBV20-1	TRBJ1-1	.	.	TGCAGTGCTAGTCCCCCCCAGAAGAACACTGAAGCTTTCTTT	CSASPPQKNTEAFF
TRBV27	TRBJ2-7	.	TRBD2	TGTGCCAGCAGGTTAGCGGGAGGATCGCACGAGCAGTACTTC	CASRLAGGSHEQYF